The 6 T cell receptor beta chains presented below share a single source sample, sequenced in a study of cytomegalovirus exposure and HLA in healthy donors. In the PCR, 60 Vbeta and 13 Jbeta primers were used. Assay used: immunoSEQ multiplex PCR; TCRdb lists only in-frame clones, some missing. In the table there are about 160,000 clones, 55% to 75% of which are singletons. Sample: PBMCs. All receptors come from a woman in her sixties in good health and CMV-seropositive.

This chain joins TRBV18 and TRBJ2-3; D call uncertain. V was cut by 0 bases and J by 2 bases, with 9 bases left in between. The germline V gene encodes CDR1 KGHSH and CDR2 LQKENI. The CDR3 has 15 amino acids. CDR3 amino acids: CASSPPQLSTDTQYF. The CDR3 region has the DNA TGTGCCAGCTCACCACCCCAACTTTCCACAGATACGCAGTATTTT.

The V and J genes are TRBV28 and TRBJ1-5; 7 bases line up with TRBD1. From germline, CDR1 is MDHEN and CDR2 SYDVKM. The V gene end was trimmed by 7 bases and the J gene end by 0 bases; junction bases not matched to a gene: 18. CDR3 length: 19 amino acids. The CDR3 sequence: CASTYLRDSFSYSNQPQHF. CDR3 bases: TGTGCCAGCACTTACCTCCGGGACAGCTTTAGTTATAGCAATCAGCCCCAGCATTTT.

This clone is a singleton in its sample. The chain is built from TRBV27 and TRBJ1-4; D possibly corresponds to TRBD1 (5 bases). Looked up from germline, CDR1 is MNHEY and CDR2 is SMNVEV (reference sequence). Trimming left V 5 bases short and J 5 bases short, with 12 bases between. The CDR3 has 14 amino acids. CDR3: CASSPLDRNEKLFF. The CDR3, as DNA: TGTGCCAGCAGTCCCCTCGACAGAAATGAAAAACTGTTTTTT.

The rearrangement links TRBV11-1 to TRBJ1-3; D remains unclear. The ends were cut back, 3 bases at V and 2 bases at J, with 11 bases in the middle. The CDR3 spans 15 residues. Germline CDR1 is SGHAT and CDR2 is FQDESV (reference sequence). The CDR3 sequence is CASSFGPGTGNTIYF. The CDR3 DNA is TGTGCCAGCAGCTTCGGCCCCGGGACTGGAAACACCATATATTTT. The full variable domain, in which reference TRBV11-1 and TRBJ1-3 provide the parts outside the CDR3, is EAEVAQSPRYKITEKSQAVAFWCDPISGHATLYWYRQILGQGPELLVQFQDESVVDDSQLPKDRFSAERLKGVDSTLKIQPAELGDSAMYLCASSFGPGTGNTIYFGEGSWLTVV.

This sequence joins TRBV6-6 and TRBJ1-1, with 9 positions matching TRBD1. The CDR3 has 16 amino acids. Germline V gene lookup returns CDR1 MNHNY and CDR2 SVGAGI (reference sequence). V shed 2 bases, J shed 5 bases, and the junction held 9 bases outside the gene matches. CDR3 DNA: TGTGCCAGCAGTTACACTCCGGGACAGGGTCGGACTGAAGCTTTCTTT. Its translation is CASSYTPGQGRTEAFF.

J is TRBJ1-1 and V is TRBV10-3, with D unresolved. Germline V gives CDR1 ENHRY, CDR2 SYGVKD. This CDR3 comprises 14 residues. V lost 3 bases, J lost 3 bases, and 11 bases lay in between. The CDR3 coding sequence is TGTGCCATCAGTGAAGATACGGGAGACACTGAAGCTTTCTTT. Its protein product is CAISEDTGDTEAFF.